Listed here are 13 T cell receptor beta chains from one sample, sequenced in a study of Graves' ophthalmopathy and Graves' hyperthyroidism. RNA transcripts were the source from which TCR beta CDR3 regions were amplified. First-round RT-PCR employed HTBI primers, with a second-round multiplex PCR after it. A single record per CDR3 protein comes from TCRdb applying MiXCR to the multiplex PCR reads. The profile shows roughly 1.1 million distinct CDR3 sequences, roughly two fifths of them singletons. Sequencing used peripheral blood or thyroid tissue (not recorded which). Receptors were obtained from an adult man with Graves' hyperthyroidism.

In regard to this clonotype: Its ends do not fully match the called genes, so a read error is possible. This chain links TRBV5-1 with TRBJ1-1, with D possibly matching TRBD1 (6 bases). The germline CDR1 and CDR2 sequences are SGHRS and YFSETQ. CDR3 size: 16 residues. The CDR3 DNA is TGCGTCAGCAGCATTGGACGGGGGGCGTTTAACACTGAAGCTTTCTTT. As protein: CVSSIGRGAFNTEAFF.

The chain has TRBV7-9 and TRBJ2-5, with no clear D. Between the trimmed V and J ends, which lost 5 bases and 2 bases, there was a span of 18 bases. The CDR3 length is 16 residues. Looked up from germline, CDR1 is SEHNR and CDR2 is FQNEAQ (reference sequence). CDR3 amino acids: CASSQLESGGQETQYF. The CDR3 DNA reads TGTGCCAGCAGCCAACTCGAGTCAGGTGGTCAAGAGACCCAGTACTTC.

The table lists this clonotype with many counts. The V gene is TRBV29-1, the J gene TRBJ2-2, with TRBD1 matching over 10 bases. CDR3 size: 14 residues. V lost 7 bases to trimming and J lost 0 bases; unmatched junction nucleotides: 2. Germline V gives CDR1 SQVTM, CDR2 ANQGSEA. For the CDR3, the DNA is TGCAGCGCTGGGACAGGGGCGAACACCGGGGAGCTGTTTTTT. Translation gives CSAGTGANTGELFF.

There are a few counts of this clonotype. This chain links TRBV11-2 with TRBJ2-2; the D gene is possibly TRBD1 (7 bases). Germline V gene lookup returns CDR1 SGHAT and CDR2 FQNNGV. The CDR3 has 15 residues. V lost 3 bases to trimming and J lost 5 bases, with 13 bases between them. The CDR3 here is CASSFQQGRTGELFF. The CDR3 DNA reads TGTGCCAGCAGCTTTCAACAGGGGAGGACCGGGGAGCTGTTTTTT. The variable domain in full, with the rest retrieved from reference TRBV11-2 and TRBJ2-2, is EAGVAQSPRYKIIEKRQSVAFWCNPISGHATLYWYQQILGQGPKLLIQFQNNGVVDDSQLPKDRFSAERLKGVDSTLKIQPAKLEDSAVYLCASSFQQGRTGELFFGEGSRLTVL.

The chain carries TRBV19 and TRBJ1-1; D call uncertain. From germline, CDR1 is LNHDA and CDR2 SQIVND (reference sequence). The CDR3 totals 19 residues. V shed 4 bases and J shed 2 bases, with 26 bases lying between them. This CDR3 reads CASSKDPRPRLVVNTEAFF. The CDR3 DNA follows: TGTGCCAGTAGTAAGGACCCCAGGCCGAGGCTTGTAGTCAACACTGAAGCTTTCTTT.

This clonotype was seen at least ten times. This chain links TRBV7-9 with TRBJ1-3; D gene ambiguous. V was pared by 7 bases and J by 2 bases, with 15 bases between. The germline V gene has CDR1 SEHNR and CDR2 FQNEAQ (reference sequence). This CDR3 spans 15 amino acids. The chain's CDR3 is CASIRTHRTGNTIYF. The CDR3, as DNA: TGTGCCAGCATCAGGACCCACCGCACTGGAAACACCATATATTTT.

This clonotype turned up a few times. This chain connects TRBV6-5 to TRBJ1-2; 7 nucleotides line up with TRBD1. J lost 4 bases, V lost 7 bases, and 12 bases had no gene match. Germline lookup yields CDR1 MNHEY and CDR2 SVGAGI. The CDR3 loop spans 15 amino acids. CDR3 loop: CASNTGTATVYGYTF. CDR3 DNA: TGTGCCAGCAACACCGGGACAGCGACCGTCTATGGCTACACCTTC.

The chain couples TRBV30 to TRBJ2-2, with 12 bases aligning to TRBD2. Germline-derived CDR1 and CDR2 are GTSNPN and SVGIG (reference sequence). This CDR3 region has 19 residues. V lost 0 bases and J lost 6; bases outside the gene matches: 14. CDR3 in amino acids: CAWSVRRLAGAGVSGELFF. As DNA, the CDR3 is TGTGCCTGGAGTGTACGGAGACTAGCGGGGGCTGGGGTATCCGGGGAGCTGTTTTTT.

As regards this clonotype: One base away lies a much larger clone, so this may be a sequencing read error. J is TRBJ1-1 and V is TRBV10-2; 8 bases align to TRBD1. CDR3 size: 14 residues. Germline values: CDR1 WSHSY, CDR2 SAAADI. CDR3 nucleotide sequence: TGTGCCAGCAGAGCGGACAGGGCGAACACTGGAGCTTTCTTT. This encodes CASRADRANTGAFF.

V gene TRBV19 combines with J gene TRBJ2-7, with D maybe TRBD1 (6 bases). The ends were cut back, 7 bases at V and 0 bases at J, with 13 bases in the middle. The CDR3 covers 14 residues. Germline CDR1 reads LNHDA; CDR2 reads SQIVND (reference sequence). The CDR3: CASTHGQSSYEQYF. CDR3 in DNA: TGTGCCAGTACCCACGGACAGAGCTCCTACGAGCAGTACTTC.

There are many counts of this clonotype. The chain links TRBV29-1 to TRBJ2-2, with D possibly TRBD1 on 5 matching bases. Trimming removed 5 bases from V and 6 bases from J, with 7 bases in between. There are 11 residues in the CDR3. Germline CDR1 is SQVTM and CDR2 is ANQGSEA. DNA for the CDR3: TGCAGCGTTCCCAGGGCCGGGGAGCTGTTTTTT. This sequence encodes CSVPRAGELFF.

As for this clonotype: Since a much larger clone is just one base distant, this may be a read error. The rearrangement links TRBV19 to TRBJ2-7, with D unclear. This CDR3 spans 11 amino acids. Germline lookup yields CDR1 LNHDA and CDR2 SQIVND (reference sequence). The V and J ends lost 8 bases and 8 bases respectively, with 13 bases between them. CDR3 sequence: CASGQSEQQYF. CDR3 in DNA: TGTGCCAGTGGTCAGTCGGAGCAGCAGTACTTC. Full variable domain (missing parts from reference TRBV19 and TRBJ2-7): DGGITQSPKYLFRKEGQNVTLSCEQNLNHDAMYWYRQDPGQGLRLIYYSQIVNDFQKGDIAEGYSVSREKKESFPLTVTSAQKNPTAFYLCASGQSEQQYFGPGTRLTVT.

This clonotype appeared a few times. CDR3 in amino acids: CASSQELAGGFHEQYF. In nucleotides, the CDR3 is TGTGCCAGCAGCCAAGAACTAGCGGGAGGATTCCACGAGCAGTACTTC. The rearrangement joins TRBV14 to TRBJ2-7; 12 bases agree with TRBD2. The CDR3 has 16 amino acids. The trim removed 0 bases at V and 5 bases at J, leaving 5 bases unmatched. Looked up from germline, CDR1 is SGHDN and CDR2 is FVKESK.